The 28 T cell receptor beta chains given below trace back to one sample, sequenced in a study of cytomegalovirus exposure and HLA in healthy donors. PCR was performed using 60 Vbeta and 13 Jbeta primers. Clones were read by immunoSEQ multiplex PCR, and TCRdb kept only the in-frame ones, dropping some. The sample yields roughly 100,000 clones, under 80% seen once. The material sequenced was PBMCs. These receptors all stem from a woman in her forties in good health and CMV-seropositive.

CDR3 bases: TGCGCCAGCAGCCAGAGGACCCAGGGGGATTCACCCCTCCACTTT. It encodes CASSQRTQGDSPLHF. The chain uses TRBV4-1 and TRBJ1-6; 7 bases fit TRBD1. With 3 bases clipped from V and 8 bases from J, the junction kept 7 bases outside the gene matches. Germline-derived CDR1 and CDR2 are MGHRA and YSYEKL. The CDR3 has 15 amino acids.

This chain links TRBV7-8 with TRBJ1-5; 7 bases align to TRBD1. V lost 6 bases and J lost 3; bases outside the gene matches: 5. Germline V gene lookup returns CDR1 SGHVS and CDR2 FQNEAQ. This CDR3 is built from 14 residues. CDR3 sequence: CASRGGQYNQPQHF. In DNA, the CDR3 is TGTGCCAGCAGAGGGGGACAGTACAATCAGCCCCAGCATTTT.

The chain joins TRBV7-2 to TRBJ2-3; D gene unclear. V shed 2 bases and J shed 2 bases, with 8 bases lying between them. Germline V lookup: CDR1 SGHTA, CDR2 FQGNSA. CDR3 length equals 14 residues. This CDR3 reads CASSLNQATDTQYF. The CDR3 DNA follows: TGTGCCAGCAGCTTAAATCAGGCCACAGATACGCAGTATTTT.

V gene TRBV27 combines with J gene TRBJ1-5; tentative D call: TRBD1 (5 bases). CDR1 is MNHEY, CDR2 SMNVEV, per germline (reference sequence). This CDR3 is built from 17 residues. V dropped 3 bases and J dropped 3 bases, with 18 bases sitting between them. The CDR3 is CASSLGLVLGLNQPQHF. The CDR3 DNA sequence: TGTGCCAGCAGTTTGGGCTTAGTTTTGGGGCTCAATCAGCCCCAGCATTTT.

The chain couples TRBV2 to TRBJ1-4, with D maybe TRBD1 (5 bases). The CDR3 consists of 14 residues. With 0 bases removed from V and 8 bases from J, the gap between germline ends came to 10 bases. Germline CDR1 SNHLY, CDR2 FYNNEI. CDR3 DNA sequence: TGTGCCAGCAGTGAAGCAGGGCAGGGCGAAAAACTGTTTTTT. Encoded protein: CASSEAGQGEKLFF.

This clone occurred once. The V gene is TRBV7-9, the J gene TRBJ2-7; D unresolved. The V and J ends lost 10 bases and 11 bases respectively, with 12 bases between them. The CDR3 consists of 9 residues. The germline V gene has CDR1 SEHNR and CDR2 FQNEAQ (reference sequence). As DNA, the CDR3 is TGTGCCACCGATGACAAGGAGTACTTC. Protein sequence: CATDDKEYF. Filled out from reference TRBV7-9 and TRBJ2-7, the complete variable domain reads DTGVSQNPRHKITKRGQNVTFRCDPISEHNRLYWYRQTLGQGPEFLTYFQNEAQLEKSRLLSDRFSAERPKGSFSTLEIQRTEQGDSAMYLCATDDKEYFGPGTRLTVT.

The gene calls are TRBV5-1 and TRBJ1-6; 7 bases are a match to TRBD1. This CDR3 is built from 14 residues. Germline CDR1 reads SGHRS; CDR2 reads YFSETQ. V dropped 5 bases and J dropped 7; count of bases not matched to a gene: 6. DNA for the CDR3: TGCGCCAGCAGGACTCTACAGGGGAATTCACCCCTCCACTTT. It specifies CASRTLQGNSPLHF.

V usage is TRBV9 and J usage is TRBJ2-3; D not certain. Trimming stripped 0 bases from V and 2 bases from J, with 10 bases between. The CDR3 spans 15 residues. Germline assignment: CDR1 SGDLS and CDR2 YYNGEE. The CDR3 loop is CASSVGLAATDTQYF. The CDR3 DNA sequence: TGTGCCAGCAGCGTAGGACTGGCCGCCACAGATACGCAGTATTTT.

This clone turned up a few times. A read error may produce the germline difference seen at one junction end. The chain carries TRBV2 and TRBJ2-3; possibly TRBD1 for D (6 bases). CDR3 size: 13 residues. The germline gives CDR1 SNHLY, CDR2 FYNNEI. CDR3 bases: TGTGCCAGCAGTGCACGGGACACAAATACGCAGTATTTT. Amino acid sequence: CASSARDTNTQYF.

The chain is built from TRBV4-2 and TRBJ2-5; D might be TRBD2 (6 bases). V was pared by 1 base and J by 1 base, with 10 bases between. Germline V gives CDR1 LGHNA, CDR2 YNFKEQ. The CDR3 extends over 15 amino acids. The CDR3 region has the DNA TGTGCCAGCAGCCAAGGGCGGGGAAGCCAAGAGACCCAGTACTTC. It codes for CASSQGRGSQETQYF.

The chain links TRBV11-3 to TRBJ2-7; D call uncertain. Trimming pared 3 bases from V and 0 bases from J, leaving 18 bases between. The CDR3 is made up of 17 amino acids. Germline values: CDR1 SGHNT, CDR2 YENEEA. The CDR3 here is CASSFFFNSKSSYEQYF. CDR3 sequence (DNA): TGTGCCAGCAGCTTCTTCTTTAACAGCAAGAGCTCCTACGAGCAGTACTTC.

The DNA of the CDR3 is TGTGCCACCAGGGGCGATTTAAACACCGGGGAGCTGTTTTTT. Translation gives CATRGDLNTGELFF. The chain joins TRBV19 to TRBJ2-2; tentative D call: TRBD1 (6 bases). CDR1 LNHDA and CDR2 SQIVND come from the germline V gene (reference sequence). V was shortened by 10 bases and J by 2 bases, with 14 bases between the two germline ends. This CDR3 is built from 14 residues.

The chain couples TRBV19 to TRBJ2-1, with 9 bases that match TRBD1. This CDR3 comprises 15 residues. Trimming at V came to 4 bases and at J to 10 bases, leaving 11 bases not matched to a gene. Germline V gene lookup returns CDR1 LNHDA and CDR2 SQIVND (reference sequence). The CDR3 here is CASSKAGTGPKEQFF. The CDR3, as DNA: TGTGCCAGTAGTAAAGCCGGGACAGGGCCCAAGGAGCAGTTCTTC. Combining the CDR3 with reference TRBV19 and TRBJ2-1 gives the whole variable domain DGGITQSPKYLFRKEGQNVTLSCEQNLNHDAMYWYRQDPGQGLRLIYYSQIVNDFQKGDIAEGYSVSREKKESFPLTVTSAQKNPTAFYLCASSKAGTGPKEQFFGPGTRLTVL.

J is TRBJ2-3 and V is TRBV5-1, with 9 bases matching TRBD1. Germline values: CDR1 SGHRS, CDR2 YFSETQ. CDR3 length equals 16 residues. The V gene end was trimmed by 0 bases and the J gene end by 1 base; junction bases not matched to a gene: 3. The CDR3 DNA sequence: TGCGCCAGCAGCTTGGCCACAGGGGGCGGCACAGATACGCAGTATTTT. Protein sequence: CASSLATGGGTDTQYF.

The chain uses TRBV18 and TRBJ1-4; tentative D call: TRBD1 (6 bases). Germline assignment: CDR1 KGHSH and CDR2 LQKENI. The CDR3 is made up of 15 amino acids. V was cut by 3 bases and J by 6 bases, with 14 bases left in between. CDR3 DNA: TGTGCCAGCTCACCGTCGGAGGCAGGGGATGAAAAACTGTTTTTT. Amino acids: CASSPSEAGDEKLFF.

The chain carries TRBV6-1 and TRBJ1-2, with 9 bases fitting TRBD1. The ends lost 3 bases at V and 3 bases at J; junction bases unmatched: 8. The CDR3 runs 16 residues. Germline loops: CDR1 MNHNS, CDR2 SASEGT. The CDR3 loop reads CASSDAGTGNDYGYTF. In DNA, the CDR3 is TGTGCCAGCAGTGACGCCGGGACAGGGAACGACTATGGCTACACCTTC.

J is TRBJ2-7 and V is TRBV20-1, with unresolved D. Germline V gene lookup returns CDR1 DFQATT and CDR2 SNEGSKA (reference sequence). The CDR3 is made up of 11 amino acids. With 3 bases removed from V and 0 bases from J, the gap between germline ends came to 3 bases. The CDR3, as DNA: TGCAGTGCTAGTAACTCCTACGAGCAGTACTTC. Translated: CSASNSYEQYF.

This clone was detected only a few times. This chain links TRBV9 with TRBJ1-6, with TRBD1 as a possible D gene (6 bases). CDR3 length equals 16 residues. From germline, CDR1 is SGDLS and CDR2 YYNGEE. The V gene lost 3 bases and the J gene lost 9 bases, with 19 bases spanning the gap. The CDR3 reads CASSAMGAGDRSPLHF. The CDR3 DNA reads TGTGCCAGCAGCGCCATGGGGGCAGGGGACCGTTCACCCCTCCACTTT. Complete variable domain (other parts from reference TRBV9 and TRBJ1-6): DSGVTQTPKHLITATGQRVTLRCSPRSGDLSVYWYQQSLDQGLQFLIQYYNGEERAKGNILERFSAQQFPDLHSELNLSSLELGDSALYFCASSAMGAGDRSPLHFGNGTRLTVT.

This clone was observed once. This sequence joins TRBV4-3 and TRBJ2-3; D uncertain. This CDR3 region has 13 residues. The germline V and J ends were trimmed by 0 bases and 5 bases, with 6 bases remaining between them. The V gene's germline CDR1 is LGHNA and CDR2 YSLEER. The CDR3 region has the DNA TGCGCCAGCAGCCAAGATCGGGTAGATACGCAGTATTTT. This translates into CASSQDRVDTQYF.

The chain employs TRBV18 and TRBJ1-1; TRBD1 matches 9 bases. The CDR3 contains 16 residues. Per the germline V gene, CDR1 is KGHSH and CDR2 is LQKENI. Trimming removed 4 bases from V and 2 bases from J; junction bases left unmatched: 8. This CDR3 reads CASSRFTGGANTEAFF. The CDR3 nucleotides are TGTGCCAGCTCACGATTTACAGGGGGCGCAAACACTGAAGCTTTCTTT.

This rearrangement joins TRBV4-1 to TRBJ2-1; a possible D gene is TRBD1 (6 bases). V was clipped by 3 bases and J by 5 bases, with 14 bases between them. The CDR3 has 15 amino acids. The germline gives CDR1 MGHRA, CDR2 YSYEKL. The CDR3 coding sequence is TGCGCCAGCAGCCACGGACAGATTTGGGACAATGAGCAGTTCTTC. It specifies CASSHGQIWDNEQFF.

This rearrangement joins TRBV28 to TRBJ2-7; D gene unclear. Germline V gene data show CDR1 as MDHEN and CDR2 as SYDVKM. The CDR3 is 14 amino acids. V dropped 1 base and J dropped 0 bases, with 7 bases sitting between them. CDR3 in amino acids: CASSLYYSSYEQYF. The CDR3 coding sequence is TGTGCCAGCAGTTTATATTACAGCTCCTACGAGCAGTACTTC.

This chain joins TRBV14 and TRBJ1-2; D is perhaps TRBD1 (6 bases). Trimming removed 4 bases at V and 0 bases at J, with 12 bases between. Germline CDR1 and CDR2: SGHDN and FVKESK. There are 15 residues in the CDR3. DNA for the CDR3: TGTGCCAGCAGCCGGGGGCGGGAGCCTAACTATGGCTACACCTTC. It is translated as CASSRGREPNYGYTF. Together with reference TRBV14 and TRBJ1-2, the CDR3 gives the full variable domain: EAGVTQFPSHSVIEKGQTVTLRCDPISGHDNLYWYRRVMGKEIKFLLHFVKESKQDESGMPNNRFLAERTGGTYSTLKVQPAELEDSGVYFCASSRGREPNYGYTFGSGTRLTVV.

As DNA, the CDR3 is TGTGCCAGCAGTGAAGGCAGGGGGATGAACACTGAAGCTTTCTTT. Its translation: CASSEGRGMNTEAFF. The genes are TRBV2 and TRBJ1-1; 7 positions agree with TRBD1. J was trimmed by 0 bases and V by 1 base; bases with no gene match: 2. This CDR3 comprises 15 residues. Germline V gene sequence: CDR1 SNHLY, CDR2 FYNNEI.

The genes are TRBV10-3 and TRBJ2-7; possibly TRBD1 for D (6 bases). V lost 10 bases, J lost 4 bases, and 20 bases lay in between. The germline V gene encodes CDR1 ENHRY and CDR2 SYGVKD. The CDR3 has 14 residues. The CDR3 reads CASRRGQTSYEQYF. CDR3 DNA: TGTGCCAGCAGGAGAGGACAGACCTCGTACGAGCAGTACTTC.

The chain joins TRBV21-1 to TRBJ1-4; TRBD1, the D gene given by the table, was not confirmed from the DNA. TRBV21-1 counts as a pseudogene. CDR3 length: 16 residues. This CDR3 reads CASSRAGVSLNEKLFF. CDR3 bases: TGTGCCAGCAGCAGGGCAGGGGTTAGCCTTAATGAAAAACTGTTTTTT.

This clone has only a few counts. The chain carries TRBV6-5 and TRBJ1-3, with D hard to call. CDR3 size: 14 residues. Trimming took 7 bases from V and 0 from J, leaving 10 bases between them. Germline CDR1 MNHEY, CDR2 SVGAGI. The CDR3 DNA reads TGTGCCAGCACACCGGGTGGCTCTGGAAACACCATATATTTT. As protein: CASTPGGSGNTIYF.

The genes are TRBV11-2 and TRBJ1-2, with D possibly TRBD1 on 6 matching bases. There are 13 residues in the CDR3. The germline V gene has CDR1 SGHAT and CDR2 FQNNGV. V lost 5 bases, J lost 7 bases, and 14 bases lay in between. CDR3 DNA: TGTGCCAGCAGCCGACACAGGGAAGGTGGCTACACCTTC. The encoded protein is CASSRHREGGYTF.